These 6 T cell receptor beta chains share one sample of origin, sequenced in a study of blood T cells in healthy people across ages. A second PCR of about 6 to 12 cycles used a sample-barcoded 5' primer and a J-beta primer mix. TCRdb processed the 5' RACE reads anew with MiXCR; each CDR3 protein has one entry. The sample holds 700,000 or so distinct CDR3 sequences, around a fifth seen once. The sample comprised blood. These receptors all come from a man in his 70s in good health.

This clonotype was found many times. The rearrangement uses TRBV20-1 and TRBJ2-7, with a weak D call TRBD2 (6 bases). In germline, CDR1 is DFQATT, CDR2 SNEGSKA (reference sequence). Trimming shortened V by 7 bases and J by 2 bases, and 15 bases separated the two germline ends. CDR3 length: 13 residues. The CDR3 DNA reads TGCAGTGGGACGGGACTGGAACCCTACGAGCAGTACTTC. Protein: CSGTGLEPYEQYF.

This clonotype has more than one count but fewer than ten. The genes are TRBV15 and TRBJ1-2, with TRBD1 matching 8 bases. Germline values: CDR1 LNHNV, CDR2 YYDKDF (reference sequence). The CDR3 has 15 residues. Trimming cost V 0 bases and J 6 bases; bases outside gene matches: 6. The CDR3 DNA sequence: TGTGCCACCAGCAGAGATCAGGCAGGGGGCCATGGCTACACCTTC. Encoded protein: CATSRDQAGGHGYTF.

This rearrangement joins TRBV25-1 to TRBJ2-1; 9 bases fit TRBD2. J was trimmed by 2 bases and V by 6 bases; bases with no gene match: 11. CDR1 is MGHDK, CDR2 SYGVNS, per germline. The CDR3 consists of 17 residues. Written as DNA, the CDR3 is TGTGCCAGCAGCGAAGTGATATCTAGCGGGGCCTACAATGAGCAGTTCTTC. Its translation is CASSEVISSGAYNEQFF.

This clonotype was counted ten times or more. CDR3 sequence reads: CASSFSGYEQFF. CDR3 nucleotide sequence: TGTGCCAGCAGTTTCAGCGGATACGAGCAGTTCTTC. V usage is TRBV12-3 or TRBV12-4 and J usage is TRBJ2-1, with D maybe TRBD2 (5 bases). With 3 bases removed from V and 10 bases from J, the gap between germline ends came to 10 bases. The CDR3 runs to 12 residues.

This clonotype is labeled medium-sized. V and J are TRBV12-3 or TRBV12-4 and TRBJ2-7; D is unclear. V was shortened by 3 bases and J by 1 base, with 7 bases between the two germline ends. This CDR3 is built from 13 residues. The CDR3 DNA follows: TGTGCCAGCAGTTTTACACTATCCTACGAGCAGTACTTC. The encoded protein is CASSFTLSYEQYF.

V gene TRBV30 combines with J gene TRBJ2-2, with D perhaps matching TRBD1 (6 bases). CDR3 length: 13 residues. Germline V gene data show CDR1 as GTSNPN and CDR2 as SVGIG (reference sequence). V shed 4 bases and J shed 4 bases, with 10 bases lying between them. The CDR3 nucleotides are TGTGCCTGGAAAGGACAGTCCACCGGGGAGCTGTTTTTT. Protein sequence: CAWKGQSTGELFF.